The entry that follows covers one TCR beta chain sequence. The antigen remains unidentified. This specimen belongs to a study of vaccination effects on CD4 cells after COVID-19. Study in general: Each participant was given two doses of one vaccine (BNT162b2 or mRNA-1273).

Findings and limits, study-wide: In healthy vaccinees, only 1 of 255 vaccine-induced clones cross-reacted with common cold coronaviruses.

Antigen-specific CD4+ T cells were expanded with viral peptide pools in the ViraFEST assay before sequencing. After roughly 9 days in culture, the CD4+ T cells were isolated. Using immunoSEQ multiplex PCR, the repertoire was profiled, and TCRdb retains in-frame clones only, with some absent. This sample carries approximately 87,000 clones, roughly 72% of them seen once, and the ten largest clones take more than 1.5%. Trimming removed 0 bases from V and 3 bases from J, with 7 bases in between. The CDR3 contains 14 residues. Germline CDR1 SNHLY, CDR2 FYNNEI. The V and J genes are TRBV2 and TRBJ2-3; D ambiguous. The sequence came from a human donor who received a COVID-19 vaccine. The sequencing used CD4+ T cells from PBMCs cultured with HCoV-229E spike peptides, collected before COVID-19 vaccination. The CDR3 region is CASSEAPRTDTQYF. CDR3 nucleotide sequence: TGTGCCAGCAGTGAAGCCCCCCGGACAGATACGCAGTATTTT.